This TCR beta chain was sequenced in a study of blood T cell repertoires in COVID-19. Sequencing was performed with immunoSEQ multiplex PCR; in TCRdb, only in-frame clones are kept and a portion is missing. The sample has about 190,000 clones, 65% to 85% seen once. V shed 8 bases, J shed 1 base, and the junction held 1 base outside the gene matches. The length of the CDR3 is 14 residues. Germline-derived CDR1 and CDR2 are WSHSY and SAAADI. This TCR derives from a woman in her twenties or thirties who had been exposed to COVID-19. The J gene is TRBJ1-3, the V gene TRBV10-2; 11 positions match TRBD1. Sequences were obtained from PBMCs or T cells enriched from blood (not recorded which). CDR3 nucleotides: TGCGCCAGCGGGACAGGGGGTTCTGGAAACACCATATATTTT. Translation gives CASGTGGSGNTIYF.